These 14 T cell receptor beta chains were all obtained from the same sample, sequenced in a study of shared clonotypes between healthy human individuals. Terminally differentiated effector memory CD45RA+ cells were left out of the naive CD8 fraction, which was CD45RO-negative and positively selected for CCR7. Repertoires were generated with immunoSEQ multiplex PCR, while TCRdb's copy carries only in-frame clones and drops some. The data show about 2.1 million clones, just under 95% seen once. Input material: naive CD8+ T cells from PBMCs. These receptors were collected from a man aged 18 to 30 in good health. Some clones in this sample may be carry-over from other donors' samples.

V is TRBV7-3 and J is TRBJ2-1, with TRBD1 matching 7 bases. V was pared by 5 bases and J by 1 base, with 5 bases of the junction left unmatched. The germline CDR1 and CDR2 sequences are SGHTA and FQGTGA. The length of the CDR3 is 15 residues. For the CDR3, the DNA is TGTGCCAGCAGCCCCCGGACAGGTTCCTACAATGAGCAGTTCTTC. Translated, it gives CASSPRTGSYNEQFF.

This rearrangement joins TRBV28 to TRBJ2-5; D is ambiguous. The V gene's germline CDR1 is MDHEN and CDR2 SYDVKM. CDR3 size: 13 residues. Trimming removed 0 bases from V and 5 bases from J, with 7 bases in between. The CDR3 region is CASSLWTGETQYF. CDR3 in DNA: TGTGCCAGCAGTTTATGGACCGGGGAGACCCAGTACTTC. The complete variable domain, with remaining parts taken from reference TRBV28 and TRBJ2-5, reads DVKVTQSSRYLVKRTGEKVFLECVQDMDHENMFWYRQDPGLGLRLIYFSYDVKMKEKGDIPEGYSVSREKKERFSLILESASTNQTSMYLCASSLWTGETQYFGPGTRLLVL.

Regarding this clone: Other DNA sequences in this sample translate to the same CDR3. This chain uses TRBV7-9 with TRBJ2-7; TRBD1 aligns across 8 bases. The CDR3 totals 15 residues. Germline-derived CDR1 and CDR2 are SEHNR and FQNEAQ (reference sequence). With 4 bases clipped from V and 0 bases from J, the junction kept 5 bases outside the gene matches. The CDR3 DNA reads as TGTGCCAGCAGCTCACGGACAGGGAGCTCCTACGAGCAGTACTTC. As protein: CASSSRTGSSYEQYF.

The rearrangement uses TRBV6-1 and TRBJ1-1; 8 bases are shared with TRBD1. This CDR3 has 15 residues. Germline V lookup: CDR1 MNHNS, CDR2 SASEGT. With V trimmed by 3 bases and J by 5 bases, 8 bases remained unmatched. The CDR3 DNA is TGTGCCAGCAGTGATCTAACAGGGGGATTTACTGAAGCTTTCTTT. Translation gives CASSDLTGGFTEAFF.

The chain combines TRBV6-1 with TRBJ1-2, with 9 bases matching TRBD1. CDR1 and CDR2 from the germline V gene are MNHNS and SASEGT. The CDR3 loop spans 13 amino acids. J lost 8 bases, V lost 7 bases, and 8 bases had no gene match. The CDR3 spells CASTLDRGAGYTF. DNA of the CDR3: TGTGCCAGCACCCTGGACAGGGGAGCCGGCTACACCTTC.

The V call is TRBV4-1, the J call TRBJ1-3; D gene uncertain. CDR3 length: 14 residues. V shed 0 bases and J shed 4 bases, with 7 bases lying between them. The germline V gene encodes CDR1 MGHRA and CDR2 YSYEKL. In DNA, the CDR3 is TGCGCCAGCAGCCAAGAGGGGTTGGGAAACACCATATATTTT. Protein sequence: CASSQEGLGNTIYF.

J is TRBJ2-1 and V is TRBV5-1; 9 bases line up with TRBD1. The CDR3 loop spans 16 amino acids. From germline, CDR1 is SGHRS and CDR2 YFSETQ. Germline trimming cut 4 bases from V and 3 bases from J; bases unmatched to any gene: 8. The CDR3 DNA reads TGCGCCAGCAGCCCCCGCCCGGGACAGGGCTACAATGAGCAGTTCTTC. Its translation is CASSPRPGQGYNEQFF.

The chain employs TRBV29-1 and TRBJ2-3, with 11 positions matching TRBD2. The CDR3 length is 15 residues. The trim removed 4 bases at V and 0 bases at J, leaving 3 bases unmatched. The germline V gene has CDR1 SQVTM and CDR2 ANQGSEA. Here the CDR3 reads CSVARTSGSTDTQYF. The DNA of the CDR3 is TGCAGCGTTGCCCGGACTAGCGGGAGCACAGATACGCAGTATTTT.

With regard to this clone: The identical CDR3 is also encoded by other nucleotide sequences in the sample. This chain connects TRBV12-5 to TRBJ1-2; D is ambiguous. The CDR3 runs 12 residues. Germline assignment: CDR1 LGHNT and CDR2 FRNRAP. Deletions cut 3 bases from V and 5 bases from J, with 7 bases between. CDR3 protein: CASGFSGYGYTF. The CDR3 nucleotides are TGTGCTAGTGGTTTTTCCGGATATGGCTACACCTTC.

The chain couples TRBV9 to TRBJ1-2; 7 bases align to TRBD1. Germline loops: CDR1 SGDLS, CDR2 YYNGEE. V was clipped by 5 bases and J by 6 bases; unmatched bases: 10. The CDR3 extends over 14 amino acids. This chain's CDR3 is CASSDWDSPDGYTF. As DNA, the CDR3 is TGTGCCAGCAGTGATTGGGACAGCCCGGATGGCTACACCTTC. Based on the CDR3 plus reference TRBV9 and TRBJ1-2, the full variable domain is DSGVTQTPKHLITATGQRVTLRCSPRSGDLSVYWYQQSLDQGLQFLIQYYNGEERAKGNILERFSAQQFPDLHSELNLSSLELGDSALYFCASSDWDSPDGYTFGSGTRLTVV.

The chain recombines TRBV28 with TRBJ2-1; D not certain. V was shortened by 5 bases and J by 9 bases, with 8 bases between the two germline ends. The CDR3 extends over 11 amino acids. Germline CDR1 reads MDHEN; CDR2 reads SYDVKM. CDR3 nucleotides: TGTGCCAGCAGTCCGGCCGTTGAGCAGTTCTTC. Encoded protein: CASSPAVEQFF.

A few counts support this clone. The V call is TRBV30, the J call TRBJ1-1; D uncertain. The length of the CDR3 is 14 residues. V dropped 0 bases and J dropped 3 bases, with 11 bases sitting between them. The germline CDR1 and CDR2 sequences are GTSNPN and SVGIG (reference sequence). The CDR3 here is CAWSVLGLDTEAFF. As DNA, the CDR3 is TGTGCCTGGAGTGTACTAGGGTTGGACACTGAAGCTTTCTTT.

CDR3 sequence reads: CASSESGRAYDEQYF. The CDR3 coding sequence is TGTGCCAGCAGCGAAAGCGGGAGGGCCTATGACGAGCAGTACTTC. V usage is TRBV9 and J usage is TRBJ2-7, with 10 bases matching TRBD2. With V trimmed by 3 bases and J by 5 bases, 8 bases remained unmatched. In germline, CDR1 is SGDLS, CDR2 YYNGEE. CDR3 length: 15 amino acids.

The chain employs TRBV28 and TRBJ2-3; maybe TRBD1 (6 bases). The CDR3 loop spans 18 amino acids. Trimming pared 3 bases from V and 2 bases from J, leaving 21 bases between. Germline assignment: CDR1 MDHEN and CDR2 SYDVKM. The CDR3 DNA follows: TGTGCCAGCAGTTTTTCCTGGCGCTCCCGGGACACCACAGATACGCAGTATTTT. The encoded protein is CASSFSWRSRDTTDTQYF.